Sequencing of this T cell receptor (beta chain) was carried out in a study of CD8+CD57+ T cells in acquired aplastic anemia. This clonotype appeared many times. CDR3 length: 15 residues. Germline V CDR1 and CDR2: SGHTA, FQGNSA. Trimming removed 3 bases at V and 4 bases at J, with 13 bases between. Patients chosen for sequencing had CD8+CD57+ cells that had expanded, as shown by flow cytometry. Genomic DNA templated the TCR beta VDJ and CDR3 profiling. MiXCR, applied by TCRdb to the reads, yields one record per CDR3 protein. There are 55,000 to 60,000 distinct CDR3 sequences in the sample; roughly three fifths occur only once, and roughly 15% lies in the top ten.

Input material: sorted CD4+, CD8+, or CD8+CD57+ T cells (not recorded which) from PBMCs. J is TRBJ1-3 and V is TRBV7-2, with a weak D call TRBD1 (5 bases). The clonotype comes from a human donor with aplastic anemia. As DNA, the CDR3 is TGTGCCAGCAGCTTCTCCACAGGATCAGGAAACACCATATATTTT. Its protein is CASSFSTGSGNTIYF.